These T cell receptor beta chains were read from a single sample in a study of T-cell reconstitution after alpha-beta-depleted transplantation in children. TCRdb reprocessed the PCR reads via MiXCR and lists one record per CDR3 protein. The data show approximately 590,000 distinct CDR3 sequences, roughly a tenth seen once. The sample in question was PBMCs from the stem cell graft donor, obtained from the stem cell graft. The receptors were sampled from a human donor who donated a stem cell graft to a child with acute myeloid leukemia. CDR3s include the opening cysteine and the closing phenylalanine or tryptophan. Each record gives: clone size, D gene, J gene, V gene, CDR3 protein, CDR3 DNA. The D gene is left open where the match is weak. Part of the rows lack a size; the others show once, few, many or a class for expanded clones.

clone_size: -
d_call: -
j_call: TRBJ1-5
v_call: TRBV2
cdr3_aa: CASSPDSPYSNQPQHF
cdr3_nt: TGTGCCAGCAGCCCGGACAGCCCCTATAGCAATCAGCCCCAGCATTTT

clone_size: -
d_call: TRBD1
j_call: TRBJ2-4
v_call: TRBV20-1
cdr3_aa: CCAFTGGVEGNIQYF
cdr3_nt: TGCTGTGCTTTTACAGGGGGAGTGGAGGGAAACATTCAGTACTTC

clone_size: -
d_call: -
j_call: TRBJ1-1
v_call: TRBV30
cdr3_aa: CAWATTGNTEAFF
cdr3_nt: TGTGCCTGGGCCACCACAGGGAACACTGAAGCTTTCTTT

clone_size: many
d_call: TRBD1
j_call: TRBJ1-1
v_call: TRBV6-1
cdr3_aa: CASSGGQGANTEAFF
cdr3_nt: TGTGCCAGCAGTGGGGGACAGGGAGCGAACACTGAAGCTTTCTTT

clone_size: few
d_call: -
j_call: TRBJ2-7
v_call: TRBV28
cdr3_aa: CASSPYNEQYF
cdr3_nt: TGTGCCAGCAGTCCTTATAACGAGCAGTACTTC

clone_size: many
d_call: -
j_call: TRBJ2-3
v_call: TRBV5-5
cdr3_aa: CASSLEGHSTDTQYF
cdr3_nt: TGTGCCAGCAGCTTGGAAGGGCATAGCACAGATACGCAGTATTTT

clone_size: few
d_call: -
j_call: TRBJ2-1
v_call: TRBV20-1
cdr3_aa: CSANEGLGYNEQFF
cdr3_nt: TGCAGTGCTAACGAGGGGTTAGGATACAATGAGCAGTTCTTC

clone_size: few
d_call: -
j_call: TRBJ2-2
v_call: TRBV28
cdr3_aa: CASSSHLTGELFF
cdr3_nt: TGTGCCAGCAGTTCCCACCTGACCGGGGAGCTGTTTTTT

clone_size: -
d_call: -
j_call: TRBJ2-7
v_call: TRBV5-4
cdr3_aa: CASSSASGTRSYEQYF
cdr3_nt: TGTGCCAGCAGCTCTGCGTCCGGGACTCGTTCCTACGAGCAGTACTTC

clone_size: few
d_call: -
j_call: TRBJ2-1
v_call: TRBV20-1
cdr3_aa: CSARGDPNYNEQFF
cdr3_nt: TGCAGTGCTAGAGGGGACCCTAACTACAATGAGCAGTTCTTC

clone_size: few
d_call: -
j_call: TRBJ2-7
v_call: TRBV4-2
cdr3_aa: CASSRSTTSQAEQYF
cdr3_nt: TGTGCCAGCAGCCGTTCTACTACCAGCCAGGCCGAGCAGTACTTC

clone_size: few
d_call: TRBD1
j_call: TRBJ2-1
v_call: TRBV20-1
cdr3_aa: CSATDRADEQFF
cdr3_nt: TGCAGTGCTACGGACAGGGCGGATGAGCAGTTCTTC

clone_size: -
d_call: TRBD1
j_call: TRBJ1-1
v_call: TRBV12-3/TRBV12-4
cdr3_aa: CASSPPDRGANTEAFF
cdr3_nt: TGTGCCAGCAGTCCTCCCGACAGGGGCGCGAACACTGAAGCTTTCTTT

clone_size: many
d_call: TRBD2
j_call: TRBJ2-3
v_call: TRBV20-1
cdr3_aa: CSARDVGGDTQYF
cdr3_nt: TGCAGTGCTAGAGATGTCGGGGGGGATACGCAGTATTTT

clone_size: few
d_call: -
j_call: TRBJ2-7
v_call: TRBV9
cdr3_aa: CASSVGGLLSSYEQYF
cdr3_nt: TGTGCCAGCAGCGTCGGCGGACTTCTTAGCTCCTACGAGCAGTACTTC

clone_size: -
d_call: -
j_call: TRBJ2-7
v_call: TRBV29-1
cdr3_aa: CSVERTGFDEQYF
cdr3_nt: TGCAGCGTTGAACGCACAGGGTTCGACGAGCAGTACTTC

clone_size: many
d_call: -
j_call: TRBJ2-1
v_call: TRBV9
cdr3_aa: CASSVVSRGYNEQFF
cdr3_nt: TGTGCCAGCAGCGTAGTCAGCAGGGGATACAATGAGCAGTTCTTC

clone_size: few
d_call: TRBD2
j_call: TRBJ2-5
v_call: TRBV12-3/TRBV12-4
cdr3_aa: CASSFGTRNDKTQYF
cdr3_nt: TGTGCCAGCAGTTTCGGGACTAGGAATGACAAGACCCAGTACTTC

clone_size: -
d_call: -
j_call: TRBJ2-2
v_call: TRBV12-5
cdr3_aa: CASGPQGGENTGELFF
cdr3_nt: TGTGCTAGTGGTCCCCAGGGCGGAGAAAACACCGGGGAGCTGTTTTTT

clone_size: -
d_call: TRBD1
j_call: TRBJ1-5
v_call: TRBV24-1
cdr3_aa: CATSDPTGSNQPQHF
cdr3_nt: TGTGCCACCAGTGATCCGACAGGGAGCAATCAGCCCCAGCATTTT

clone_size: few
d_call: -
j_call: TRBJ1-1
v_call: TRBV5-1
cdr3_aa: CASSLAGETMNTEAFF
cdr3_nt: TGCGCCAGCAGCTTGGCAGGGGAGACAATGAACACTGAAGCTTTCTTT

clone_size: few
d_call: TRBD2
j_call: TRBJ2-2
v_call: TRBV20-1
cdr3_aa: CSAPTSGRDTGELFF
cdr3_nt: TGCAGTGCCCCGACTAGCGGGAGGGACACCGGGGAGCTGTTTTTT

clone_size: -
d_call: TRBD2
j_call: TRBJ2-3
v_call: TRBV20-1
cdr3_aa: CSARPLAGSTDTQYF
cdr3_nt: TGCAGTGCTAGACCCCTAGCGGGAAGCACAGATACGCAGTATTTT

clone_size: -
d_call: TRBD2
j_call: TRBJ2-1
v_call: TRBV29-1
cdr3_aa: CSVNTIGLAGDQGVTNEQFF
cdr3_nt: TGCAGCGTCAACACCATAGGCCTAGCGGGAGACCAAGGGGTTACCAATGAGCAGTTCTTC

clone_size: few
d_call: -
j_call: TRBJ1-5
v_call: TRBV28
cdr3_aa: CASSTTDQPQHF
cdr3_nt: TGTGCCAGCAGTACTACGGATCAGCCCCAGCATTTT

clone_size: few
d_call: -
j_call: TRBJ2-1
v_call: TRBV4-3
cdr3_aa: CASSQDFERSDEQFF
cdr3_nt: TGCGCCAGCAGCCAAGATTTTGAGAGAAGTGATGAGCAGTTCTTC

clone_size: -
d_call: -
j_call: TRBJ1-1
v_call: TRBV29-1
cdr3_aa: CSAGTTTWAFF
cdr3_nt: TGCAGCGCTGGGACAACCACCTGGGCTTTCTTT

clone_size: -
d_call: -
j_call: TRBJ1-6
v_call: TRBV29-1
cdr3_aa: CSVAESYNSPLHF
cdr3_nt: TGCAGCGTTGCTGAATCCTATAATTCACCCCTCCACTTT

clone_size: many
d_call: TRBD2
j_call: TRBJ2-1
v_call: TRBV29-1
cdr3_aa: CSLPLAGGGGIF
cdr3_nt: TGCAGCCTTCCGCTAGCGGGAGGCGGAGGGATCTTC

clone_size: few
d_call: -
j_call: TRBJ2-3
v_call: TRBV24-1
cdr3_aa: CATSEPSGPDPDTQYF
cdr3_nt: TGTGCCACCAGTGAACCCAGCGGGCCGGACCCAGATACGCAGTATTTT

clone_size: -
d_call: -
j_call: TRBJ2-2
v_call: TRBV14
cdr3_aa: CASSPSTGNTGELFF
cdr3_nt: TGTGCCAGCAGCCCATCCACAGGGAACACCGGGGAGCTGTTTTTT

clone_size: -
d_call: -
j_call: TRBJ1-1
v_call: TRBV18
cdr3_aa: CASSPQRDGSTEAFF
cdr3_nt: TGTGCCAGCTCACCACAAAGAGACGGGAGCACTGAAGCTTTCTTT

clone_size: -
d_call: TRBD1
j_call: TRBJ1-2
v_call: TRBV20-1
cdr3_aa: CRGLGPGTDYGYTF
cdr3_nt: TGCAGGGGACTCGGCCCTGGGACAGACTATGGCTACACCTTC

clone_size: -
d_call: -
j_call: TRBJ1-5
v_call: TRBV20-1
cdr3_aa: CSARDPTVRAQPQHF
cdr3_nt: TGCAGTGCTAGAGACCCTACGGTTAGGGCCCAGCCCCAGCATTTT

clone_size: -
d_call: -
j_call: TRBJ1-1
v_call: TRBV4-2
cdr3_aa: CASSHPKGEGDTEAFF
cdr3_nt: TGTGCCAGCAGCCATCCTAAAGGGGAAGGGGACACTGAAGCTTTCTTT

clone_size: few
d_call: TRBD1
j_call: TRBJ2-7
v_call: TRBV28
cdr3_aa: CASSFRPGPVLDRPRSYEQYF
cdr3_nt: TGTGCCAGCAGTTTCCGGCCCGGCCCTGTCTTGGACAGGCCCCGCTCCTACGAGCAGTACTTC

clone_size: many
d_call: -
j_call: TRBJ2-2
v_call: TRBV30
cdr3_aa: CAWSGTLGPGELFF
cdr3_nt: TGTGCCTGGAGTGGGACGCTAGGGCCCGGGGAGCTGTTTTTT

clone_size: few
d_call: -
j_call: TRBJ2-2
v_call: TRBV30
cdr3_aa: CAWSVNQAGELFF
cdr3_nt: TGTGCCTGGAGTGTAAACCAGGCCGGGGAGCTGTTTTTT

clone_size: -
d_call: -
j_call: TRBJ1-3
v_call: TRBV28
cdr3_aa: CASSLYAFSGNTIYF
cdr3_nt: TGTGCCAGCAGTTTATATGCGTTCTCTGGAAACACCATATATTTT

clone_size: -
d_call: TRBD1
j_call: TRBJ2-1
v_call: TRBV29-1
cdr3_aa: CSQGQGSKQFF
cdr3_nt: TGCAGCCAGGGACAGGGCTCAAAGCAGTTCTTC

clone_size: -
d_call: -
j_call: TRBJ2-6
v_call: TRBV20-1
cdr3_aa: CSARDQVSGANVLTF
cdr3_nt: TGCAGTGCTAGAGATCAAGTCTCTGGGGCCAACGTCCTGACTTTC

clone_size: few
d_call: TRBD2
j_call: TRBJ2-5
v_call: TRBV24-1
cdr3_aa: CATSDPLLADQETQYF
cdr3_nt: TGTGCCACCAGTGATCCCCTCCTAGCGGACCAAGAGACCCAGTACTTC

clone_size: few
d_call: TRBD1
j_call: TRBJ2-7
v_call: TRBV6-2/TRBV6-3
cdr3_aa: CASSSPTGGDSYEQYF
cdr3_nt: TGTGCCAGCAGTTCCCCTACAGGGGGTGACTCCTACGAGCAGTACTTC

clone_size: -
d_call: -
j_call: TRBJ2-1
v_call: TRBV6-2/TRBV6-3
cdr3_aa: CASSPKSEQFF
cdr3_nt: TGTGCCAGCAGCCCCAAGAGTGAGCAGTTCTTC

clone_size: -
d_call: -
j_call: TRBJ2-7
v_call: TRBV21-1
cdr3_aa: CASSKAGRNTYEQYF
cdr3_nt: TGTGCCAGCAGCAAAGCTGGTCGAAACACCTACGAGCAGTACTTC

clone_size: few
d_call: -
j_call: TRBJ2-7
v_call: TRBV5-1
cdr3_aa: CASSLPGQSILEQYF
cdr3_nt: TGCGCCAGCAGCCTTCCGGGACAATCCATCCTGGAGCAGTACTTC

clone_size: few
d_call: -
j_call: TRBJ2-2
v_call: TRBV25-1
cdr3_aa: CASSETTGVTGELFF
cdr3_nt: TGTGCCAGCAGTGAGACTACCGGGGTTACCGGGGAGCTGTTTTTT

clone_size: -
d_call: -
j_call: TRBJ2-1
v_call: TRBV20-1
cdr3_aa: CSAKGIHYNEQFF
cdr3_nt: TGCAGTGCTAAAGGGATTCACTACAATGAGCAGTTCTTC

clone_size: many
d_call: -
j_call: TRBJ2-4
v_call: TRBV9
cdr3_aa: CASSVGVGRWKDIQYF
cdr3_nt: TGTGCCAGCAGCGTAGGTGTAGGACGATGGAAAGACATTCAGTACTTC

clone_size: many
d_call: -
j_call: TRBJ2-7
v_call: TRBV5-1
cdr3_aa: CASSLDLYEQYF
cdr3_nt: TGCGCCAGCAGCTTGGACCTCTACGAGCAGTACTTC

clone_size: -
d_call: TRBD2
j_call: TRBJ2-3
v_call: TRBV9
cdr3_aa: CASSERLATAPDTQYF
cdr3_nt: TGTGCCAGCAGCGAGAGACTAGCGACAGCCCCCGATACGCAGTATTTT

clone_size: -
d_call: -
j_call: TRBJ2-5
v_call: TRBV7-9
cdr3_aa: CASSTPQGSVETQYF
cdr3_nt: TGTGCCAGCAGTACGCCACAGGGTTCGGTAGAGACCCAGTACTTC

clone_size: few
d_call: TRBD1
j_call: TRBJ1-5
v_call: TRBV19
cdr3_aa: CATNPGQGSNQPQHF
cdr3_nt: TGTGCCACCAACCCCGGACAGGGTAGCAATCAGCCCCAGCATTTT

clone_size: many
d_call: -
j_call: TRBJ2-3
v_call: TRBV18
cdr3_aa: CASSPTLGFTDTQYF
cdr3_nt: TGTGCCAGCTCACCCACGCTTGGGTTCACAGATACGCAGTATTTT